The 13 T cell receptor beta chains presented below share a single source sample, sequenced in a study of cytomegalovirus exposure and HLA in healthy donors. TCRdb keeps only in-frame clones here, not all; method: immunoSEQ multiplex PCR. The sample holds about 130,000 clones; approximately 92% are singletons and the top ten take 1% to 1.5%. Sequencing used PBMCs. These receptor sequences come from a woman between 18 and 29 years old in good health and CMV-seronegative.

The V gene is TRBV6-1, the J gene TRBJ2-7, with D maybe TRBD2 (6 bases). CDR1 is MNHNS and CDR2 is SASEGT in the germline V gene. Trimming cost V 3 bases and J 1 base, with 19 bases left between them. The CDR3 totals 17 residues. CDR3 in DNA: TGTGCCAGCAGTGATGAGTTTTGGGGGGTAAAGTCCTACGAGCAGTACTTC. This codes for CASSDEFWGVKSYEQYF.

The rearrangement uses TRBV19 and TRBJ1-1, with D perhaps TRBD1 (6 bases). The ends were cut back, 1 base at V and 5 bases at J, with 8 bases in the middle. The CDR3 runs 13 residues. Germline V CDR1 and CDR2: LNHDA, SQIVND (reference sequence). This CDR3 reads CASSIAGETEAFF. The CDR3, as DNA: TGTGCCAGTAGTATAGCAGGGGAAACTGAAGCTTTCTTT.

This clone was seen just once. CDR3 residues: CASSPGNSYNSPLHF. CDR3 DNA sequence: TGTGCCAGCAGTCCAGGGAACAGTTATAATTCACCCCTCCACTTT. V is TRBV6-5 and J is TRBJ1-6; D possibly corresponds to TRBD1 (5 bases). Trimming removed 5 bases at V and 4 bases at J, with 12 bases between. CDR1 MNHEY and CDR2 SVGAGI come from the germline V gene. CDR3 length: 15 residues.

The chain recombines TRBV10-2 with TRBJ2-1; the D gene is possibly TRBD1 (6 bases). Trimming left V 6 bases short and J 10 bases short, with 16 bases between. The CDR3 is 13 residues long. Looked up from germline, CDR1 is WSHSY and CDR2 is SAAADI. Written as DNA, the CDR3 is TGCGCCAGCAGAGAACAGGGTTTGGGGGAGCAGTTCTTC. Protein sequence: CASREQGLGEQFF.

The chain is built from TRBV2 and TRBJ2-5; the D gene is possibly TRBD2 (7 bases). The CDR3 length is 15 residues. V was clipped by 5 bases and J by 2 bases, with 15 bases between them. The germline V gene encodes CDR1 SNHLY and CDR2 FYNNEI. CDR3 bases: TGTGCCAGCAGTTTCCAGGGGAGGGCTCAAGAGACCCAGTACTTC. This encodes CASSFQGRAQETQYF.

This rearrangement joins TRBV19 to TRBJ1-4; TRBD1 aligns across 7 bases. The CDR3 has 14 residues. CDR1 and CDR2 from the germline V gene are LNHDA and SQIVND (reference sequence). Trimming removed 3 bases from V and 7 bases from J; junction bases left unmatched: 5. CDR3 amino acids: CASSIRQGREKLFF. CDR3 bases: TGTGCCAGTAGTATCAGACAGGGTCGTGAAAAACTGTTTTTT.

The rearrangement links TRBV6-6 to TRBJ1-1; D not resolved. Trimming pared 0 bases from V and 3 bases from J, leaving 8 bases between. The germline V gene encodes CDR1 MNHNY and CDR2 SVGAGI (reference sequence). The CDR3 is 14 residues long. The CDR3 sequence is CASSYSPSDTEAFF. CDR3 nucleotide sequence: TGTGCCAGCAGTTACTCGCCGTCGGACACTGAAGCTTTCTTT.

This clone has just one count. The genes are TRBV10-1 and TRBJ2-3; a weak D match, TRBD1 (5 bases). This CDR3 spans 15 amino acids. Trimming took off 3 bases at V and 2 bases at J, with 12 bases between the two ends. The germline CDR1 and CDR2 sequences are WNHNN and SYGVQD (reference sequence). In DNA, the CDR3 is TGCGCCAGCAGTGATTCTCGACAGTTCACAGATACGCAGTATTTT. Translated: CASSDSRQFTDTQYF.

The chain carries TRBV2 and TRBJ2-5; 10 bases are shared with TRBD2. Germline V gives CDR1 SNHLY, CDR2 FYNNEI. J was trimmed by 5 bases and V by 6 bases; bases with no gene match: 9. This CDR3 has 15 amino acids. CDR3 region: CASSRTSGGLETQYF. CDR3 coding DNA: TGTGCCAGCAGCCGGACTAGCGGTGGCTTGGAGACCCAGTACTTC.

The CDR3 DNA follows: TGTGCCAGCAGTTTCGCTCAGGGGCGGTACTTTAATTCACCCCTCCACTTT. This sequence encodes CASSFAQGRYFNSPLHF. The chain uses TRBV28 and TRBJ1-6; TRBD1 might be the D (6 bases). Trimming removed 3 bases from V and 6 bases from J, with 18 bases in between. The CDR3 runs to 17 residues. CDR1 is MDHEN and CDR2 is SYDVKM in the germline V gene.

The genes are TRBV9 and TRBJ2-7, with 8 bases matching TRBD1. Trimming cost V 6 bases and J 6 bases; bases outside gene matches: 14. The V gene's germline CDR1 is SGDLS and CDR2 YYNGEE. This CDR3 comprises 15 residues. CDR3: CASKETPGGAGEQYF. Written as DNA, the CDR3 is TGTGCCAGCAAAGAGACCCCAGGGGGCGCGGGCGAGCAGTACTTC.

This chain uses TRBV5-4 with TRBJ2-3; no clear D gene. This CDR3 has 13 amino acids. The V end lost 4 bases, the J end lost 6 bases, and 12 bases lay between the germline ends. Germline V lookup: CDR1 SGHNT, CDR2 YYREEE (reference sequence). The CDR3 loop is CASSESPADTQYF. DNA of the CDR3: TGTGCCAGCAGCGAATCACCCGCGGATACGCAGTATTTT. Full variable domain (missing parts from reference TRBV5-4 and TRBJ2-3): ETGVTQSPTHLIKTRGQQVTLRCSSQSGHNTVSWYQQALGQGPQFIFQYYREEENGRGNFPPRFSGLQFPNYSSELNVNALELDDSALYLCASSESPADTQYFGPGTRLTVL.

The gene calls are TRBV9 and TRBJ2-2; TRBD2 is a possible D gene (5 bases). Trimming shortened V by 1 base and J by 4 bases, and 11 bases separated the two germline ends. Germline CDR1 reads SGDLS; CDR2 reads YYNGEE. CDR3 length equals 15 residues. The DNA for the CDR3 is TGTGCCAGCAGCGTACGGGGATCGAGCACCGGGGAGCTGTTTTTT. Amino acid sequence: CASSVRGSSTGELFF.